Shown below are 27 T cell receptor beta chains from a single sample sequenced in a study of esophageal squamous cell carcinoma under preoperative chemotherapy. Described time point: after preoperative PTX-NDP chemotherapy. TCRdb fed the PCR reads into MiXCR, producing one record per CDR3 protein. This sample has 34,000 or so distinct CDR3 sequences, with roughly 52% found just once. This specimen was acquired from a patient given preoperative chemotherapy. The receptors stem from a human donor with esophageal squamous cell carcinoma. The donor label of this sample is uncertain.

Remarks on this clonotype: Its ends do not fully match the called genes, so a read error is possible. The rearrangement links TRBV7-2 to TRBJ2-3, with no clear D. The DNA end favors TRBJ2-7, so the J call may be wrong. Germline CDR1 reads SGHTA; CDR2 reads FQGNSA. The CDR3 is made up of 14 amino acids. For the CDR3, the DNA is TGTGCGAGCAGCGCCGGCCGGAGCAAAGATACGCAGTACTTC. This codes for CASSAGRSKDTQYF.

The chain links TRBV6-1 to TRBJ2-1, with 9 bases fitting TRBD2. With V trimmed by 3 bases and J by 10 bases, 10 bases remained unmatched. The V gene's germline CDR1 is MNHNS and CDR2 SASEGT. The CDR3 is 15 residues long. This CDR3 reads CASSDPGLALREQFF. The CDR3 region has the DNA TGTGCCAGCAGTGACCCGGGACTAGCTCTTAGGGAGCAGTTCTTC.

Ten or more counts support this clonotype. The V and J genes are TRBV7-6 and TRBJ2-5; 7 nucleotides align to TRBD2. Looked up from germline, CDR1 is SGHVS and CDR2 is FNYEAQ. J lost 1 base, V lost 0 bases, and 5 bases had no gene match. The CDR3 extends over 16 amino acids. CDR3 in DNA: TGTGCCAGCAGCTTAGCGGGCGGGAGAATCCAAGAGACCCAGTACTTC. Its translation is CASSLAGGRIQETQYF.

About this clonotype itself: A read error may account for a junction end that differs from germline. This chain uses TRBV7-2 with TRBJ2-3; D perhaps matches TRBD2 (7 bases). Germline CDR1 and CDR2: SGHTA and FQGNSA. The CDR3 covers 17 residues. CDR3: CASSAGPGGRGTDTQYF. CDR3 sequence (DNA): TGTGCCAGCAGCGCGGGGCCGGGGGGCCGAGGCACAGATACCCAGTATTTC.

As for this clonotype: A read error may produce the germline difference seen at one junction end. The V gene is TRBV7-2, the J gene TRBJ2-5; D is undetermined. Germline V gene data show CDR1 as SGHTA and CDR2 as FQGNSA. The length of the CDR3 is 14 residues. As DNA, the CDR3 is TGTGCCAGCAGCCCCGGCCTTGACAAAGACACCCAGTACTTC. It is translated as CASSPGLDKDTQYF.

This clonotype has only one observation. V and J are TRBV6-2 or TRBV6-3 and TRBJ2-1; 8 nucleotides agree with TRBD2. Gene TRBJ2-7 matches the end of the DNA better, so the J call may be wrong. The CDR3 is made up of 14 amino acids. CDR1 and CDR2 from the germline V gene are MNHEY and SVGEGT. In DNA form, the CDR3 reads TGTGCCAGCAGTTATCTAGCGGGCCGTTCTGAGCAGTACTTC. Translation gives CASSYLAGRSEQYF.

Details on this clonotype: The conserved phenylalanine or tryptophan normally closing the CDR3 is absent here, so this likely arose from a read error. This sequence joins TRBV7-8 and TRBJ2-4; TRBD1 matches 9 bases. The J call may be incorrect, as the DNA end agrees better with TRBJ2-5. Germline V gene lookup returns CDR1 SGHVS and CDR2 FQNEAQ. The CDR3 length is 14 residues. The CDR3 loop is CAGSFTGGGETQYL. The CDR3 nucleotides are TGTGCCGGCAGCTTTACAGGGGGCGGGGAGACCCAGTACTTG.

The rearrangement links TRBV6-1 to TRBJ2-3; D may match TRBD1 or TRBD2 (6 bases each). The CDR3 totals 16 residues. Trimming shortened V by 5 bases and J by 12 bases, and 27 bases separated the two germline ends. CDR1 and CDR2 from the germline V gene are MNHNS and SASEGT. The CDR3: CASSRYEGGGADIQYF. Written as DNA, the CDR3 is TGTGCCAGCAGTCGCTACGAGGGGGGCGGGGCAGACATTCAGTATTTT.

The sample holds a few counts of this clonotype. J is TRBJ2-3 and V is TRBV6-1; 8 bases are a match to TRBD2. V trimming: 1 base; J trimming: 2 bases; junction bases outside the gene matches: 8. CDR3 size: 17 residues. In germline, CDR1 is MNHNS, CDR2 SASEGT. The CDR3 nucleotides read TGTGCCAGCAGTGAAGAGGTTAGCGGGGTTTTCACAGATACGCAGTATTTT. Protein product: CASSEEVSGVFTDTQYF.

The table lists this clonotype with a few counts. This chain connects TRBV20-1 to TRBJ2-5; 10 bases match TRBD1. Trimming cost V 3 bases and J 2 bases; bases outside gene matches: 3. The germline CDR1 and CDR2 sequences are DFQATT and SNEGSKA (reference sequence). The CDR3 length is 14 residues. Here the CDR3 reads CSARQDRGQETQYF. CDR3 DNA: TGCAGTGCTAGGCAGGACAGGGGGCAAGAGACCCAGTACTTC.

This sequence joins TRBV7-8 and TRBJ2-2; a weak D match, TRBD1 (6 bases). The last part of the DNA fits TRBJ2-3 better; the J call may be wrong. Germline CDR1 reads SGHVS; CDR2 reads FQNEAQ. This CDR3 has 16 residues. CDR3 sequence reads: CASSRLEGVSTETQYF. DNA for the CDR3: TGTGCCAGCAGCCGCCTAGAGGGGGTAAGCACCGAGACGCAGTATTTT.

This clonotype was detected a few times. The rearrangement joins TRBV7-6 to TRBJ2-3, with 8 bases matching TRBD1. Trimming cost V 1 base and J 4 bases; bases outside gene matches: 4. The CDR3 sequence is 15 residues long. The germline V gene has CDR1 SGHVS and CDR2 FNYEAQ. This chain's CDR3 is CASSLGTGRSDTQYF. The CDR3 DNA reads TGTGCCAGCAGCTTAGGGACAGGGAGGTCAGATACGCAGTATTTT.

With respect to this clonotype: The junction departs from the called germline gene at one end, perhaps through a read error. The chain combines TRBV7-8 with TRBJ2-1; no clear D gene. The CDR3 has 12 residues. Germline V gene lookup returns CDR1 SGHVS and CDR2 FQNEAQ. In DNA, the CDR3 is TGTGCCAGCAGCTTAGAAACAGATGAGCAGTTCTTT. Translation gives CASSLETDEQFF.

V and J are TRBV6-1 and TRBJ2-4; D is perhaps TRBD1 (6 bases). From germline, CDR1 is MNHNS and CDR2 SASEGT. V lost 3 bases, J lost 0 bases, and 15 bases lay in between. This CDR3 contains 17 residues. The CDR3 region has the DNA TGTGCCAGCAGTGAGCCGGACAGTGAGCGAGCCAAAAACATTCAGTACTTC. It specifies CASSEPDSERAKNIQYF.

This clonotype occurred a few times. The CDR3 is CASSFGPSSGNTIYF. CDR3 DNA sequence: TGTGCCAGCAGCTTTGGGCCAAGCTCTGGAAACACCATATATTTT. V and J are TRBV7-2 and TRBJ1-3; D gene uncertain. Germline values: CDR1 SGHTA, CDR2 FQGNSA. The V and J ends lost 3 bases and 0 bases respectively, with 9 bases between them. The CDR3 contains 15 residues.

The chain is built from TRBV7-3 and TRBJ2-6, with a possible D match to TRBD2 (6 bases). The length of the CDR3 is 18 residues. V was trimmed by 2 bases and J by 0 bases, leaving 14 bases between them. The V gene's germline CDR1 is SGHTA and CDR2 FQGTGA. CDR3 bases: TGTGCCAGCAGCTTATTGGGGGGATTAAGCTCTGGGGCCAACGTCCTGACTTTC. It specifies CASSLLGGLSSGANVLTF.

V usage is TRBV28 and J usage is TRBJ2-7, with D tentatively TRBD1 (6 bases). The CDR3 consists of 14 residues. Germline lookup yields CDR1 MDHEN and CDR2 SYDVKM. V was shortened by 1 base and J by 3 bases, with 10 bases between the two germline ends. The CDR3 coding sequence is TGTGCCAGCAGTTTATTGACAGGCATCTACGAGCAGTACTTC. This encodes CASSLLTGIYEQYF.

On this clonotype itself: The junction departs from the called germline gene at one end, perhaps through a read error. The genes are TRBV12-3 or TRBV12-4 and TRBJ1-1; the D is unclear. The CDR3 spans 14 residues. The CDR3: CASSQGLGNNEAFF. The CDR3 DNA sequence: TGTGCCAGCAGTCAAGGGTTGGGGAACAATGAAGCTTTCTTT.

In this sample, this clonotype turned up many times. The rearrangement joins TRBV11-2 to TRBJ2-1; TRBD2 matches at 11 bases. CDR3 size: 15 residues. The V gene end was trimmed by 5 bases and the J gene end by 5 bases; junction bases not matched to a gene: 5. CDR1 and CDR2 from the germline V gene are SGHAT and FQNNGV. CDR3 residues: CASSPKGLADNEQFF. In nucleotides, the CDR3 is TGTGCCAGCAGCCCGAAGGGACTAGCGGACAATGAGCAGTTCTTC. Full variable domain (missing parts from reference TRBV11-2 and TRBJ2-1): EAGVAQSPRYKIIEKRQSVAFWCNPISGHATLYWYQQILGQGPKLLIQFQNNGVVDDSQLPKDRFSAERLKGVDSTLKIQPAKLEDSAVYLCASSPKGLADNEQFFGPGTRLTVL.

The table lists this clonotype with a count of one. The J gene is TRBJ1-4, the V gene TRBV20-1; TRBD1 agrees at 9 bases. The germline V gene encodes CDR1 DFQATT and CDR2 SNEGSKA (reference sequence). With V trimmed by 3 bases and J by 4 bases, 9 bases remained unmatched. The CDR3 covers 16 residues. CDR3: CSASRGQGLDNEKLFF. The CDR3 coding sequence is TGCAGTGCTAGCAGAGGACAGGGGTTAGATAATGAAAAACTGTTTTTT.

In this sample, this clonotype turned up many times. This sequence joins TRBV7-9 and TRBJ2-5; D gene uncertain. The DNA end is a closer match to TRBJ2-7, so the J assignment may be wrong. Germline V lookup: CDR1 SEHNR, CDR2 FQNEAQ (reference sequence). This CDR3 has 14 residues. The chain's CDR3 is CASSLNGPVDEQYF. In nucleotides, the CDR3 is TGTGCCAGCAGCTTAAATGGGCCAGTCGACGAGCAGTACTTC.

Details on this clonotype: The junction departs from the called germline gene at one end, perhaps through a read error. This chain joins TRBV7-7 and TRBJ2-4; TRBD2 matches 8 bases. This CDR3 has 16 residues. Germline values: CDR1 SSHAT, CDR2 FNYEAQ (reference sequence). CDR3 nucleotide sequence: TGTGCTAGCAGCGTAGCGGGGCTGAGAACCAAAAATACGCAGTACTTT. It encodes CASSVAGLRTKNTQYF.

In its sample, this clonotype was seen many times. The chain employs TRBV12-3 or TRBV12-4 and TRBJ2-3; the match to TRBD1 covers 9 bases. With 6 bases clipped from V and 7 bases from J, the junction kept 14 bases outside the gene matches. This CDR3 comprises 16 residues. CDR3: CASSQTGQGGKNTQYF. The CDR3 DNA is TGTGCCAGCAGCCAAACGGGACAGGGAGGGAAAAATACGCAGTATTTT.

The sample holds many counts of this clonotype. DNA of the CDR3: TGTGCCAGCAGCCAGGGGACTAGCATGAATGAGCAGTTCTTC. The encoded protein is CASSQGTSMNEQFF. This rearrangement joins TRBV7-2 to TRBJ2-1; 9 bases fit TRBD2. The CDR3 runs to 14 residues. With V trimmed by 5 bases and J by 7 bases, 6 bases remained unmatched. Germline CDR1 is SGHTA and CDR2 is FQGNSA.

Ten or more counts support this clonotype. This sequence joins TRBV7-8 and TRBJ2-1, with D unclear. Germline CDR1 is SGHVS and CDR2 is FQNEAQ. V lost 3 bases, J lost 1 base, and 7 bases lay in between. This CDR3 spans 14 amino acids. CDR3 amino acids: CASSFGLSYNEQFF. In nucleotides, the CDR3 is TGTGCCAGCAGCTTCGGGCTTTCCTACAATGAGCAGTTCTTC.

A word on this clonotype: Sequence at one end of the junction differs from germline and may be a read error. The chain recombines TRBV7-9 with TRBJ2-5; D is possibly TRBD1 (5 bases). CDR3 length: 15 amino acids. Germline assignment: CDR1 SEHNR and CDR2 FQNEAQ (reference sequence). CDR3 coding DNA: TGTGCCAGCAGTAATACAGGTGTGGGGCACGCGACCCAGTATTTC. Translation gives CASSNTGVGHATQYF.

The rearrangement uses TRBV7-6 and TRBJ2-3, with TRBD2 matching 7 bases. The germline gives CDR1 SGHVS, CDR2 FNYEAQ. Unmatched junction bases numbered 9, after V lost 3 bases and J lost 0 bases. The CDR3 length is 17 residues. DNA for the CDR3: TGTGCCAGCAGCTTGGGTGGCGGGAGCCCCAGCACAGATACGCAGTATTTT. This translates into CASSLGGGSPSTDTQYF.